The 32 T cell receptor beta chains reported below all come from one sample, sequenced in a study of T cells in Graves' hyperthyroidism and ophthalmopathy (dated by TCRdb to between 2018 and 2021). Receptor amplification or capture employed multiplex PCR. The sequencer was an Illumina HiSeq 2000. Amplification of TCR beta CDR3 regions was carried out from RNA transcripts. For the first round of RT-PCR on the TCR CDR3, the HTBI primer set was used together with the Qiagen OneStep RT-PCR kit. The raw public data were reprocessed by TCRdb itself: fastp quality trimming at Q25, MiXCR clonotype calling, in-frame beta chains only. Every CDR3 protein is listed once, alongside the most common genes and DNA of its rows. This sample gives fewer than 600,000 distinct CDR3 sequences in total; approximately 14% of them show up just once. Around 17% of the sample goes to the ten largest clones. The specimen was blood. The receptors shown here come from a woman aged 18-29 years with Graves' hyperthyroidism.

This clonotype has a count of ten or more. The chain uses TRBV7-3 and TRBJ1-6; D is uncertain. V lost 1 base to trimming and J lost 5 bases, with 3 bases between them. The CDR3 is made up of 13 amino acids. In germline, CDR1 is SGHTA, CDR2 FQGTGA. This chain's CDR3 is CASSLSHNSPLHF. CDR3 coding DNA: TGTGCCAGCAGCTTAAGCCATAATTCACCCCTCCACTTT. Supplemented by reference TRBV7-3 and TRBJ1-6, the full variable domain reads GAGVSQTPSNKVTEKGKYVELRCDPISGHTALYWYRQSLGQGPEFLIYFQGTGAADDSGLPNDRFFAVRPEGSVSTLKIQRTERGDSAVYLCASSLSHNSPLHFGNGTRLTVT.

This clonotype came up many times. This sequence joins TRBV7-8 and TRBJ1-2; unclear D gene. The CDR3 has 12 amino acids. CDR1 and CDR2 from the germline V gene are SGHVS and FQNEAQ. The V gene lost 5 bases and the J gene lost 5 bases, with 9 bases spanning the gap. CDR3 DNA sequence: TGTGCCAGCAGCATCCGGGAGTATGGCTACACCTTC. This translates into CASSIREYGYTF.

Of note for this clonotype: Relative to the germline gene, one junction end is altered; a read error may explain this. This chain uses TRBV7-7 with TRBJ2-2; the D gene is possibly TRBD1 (5 bases). Germline CDR1 reads SSHAT; CDR2 reads FNYEAQ (reference sequence). The length of the CDR3 is 18 residues. DNA of the CDR3: TGTGCTAGCAGCCTTAAACACCAAGGGGCAGGGTATACCGGGGAGCTGTTTTTT. It specifies CASSLKHQGAGYTGELFF.

This clonotype was observed a handful of times. The chain uses TRBV10-2 and TRBJ2-2; TRBD2 agrees at 8 bases. The trim removed 4 bases at V and 2 bases at J, leaving 3 bases unmatched. In germline, CDR1 is WSHSY, CDR2 SAAADI. There are 15 residues in the CDR3. The CDR3: CASSVLAVNTGELFF. CDR3 nucleotide sequence: TGCGCCAGCAGTGTACTAGCGGTCAACACCGGGGAGCTGTTTTTT.

V and J are TRBV19 and TRBJ1-5, with D hard to call. Germline lookup yields CDR1 LNHDA and CDR2 SQIVND (reference sequence). Trimming stripped 7 bases from V and 0 bases from J, with 7 bases between. The length of the CDR3 is 13 residues. The CDR3, as DNA: TGTGCCAGTACCCTAAATAGCAATCAGCCCCAGCATTTT. Residues: CASTLNSNQPQHF.

This clonotype occurred many times. This chain connects TRBV14 to TRBJ2-1; 12 nucleotides match TRBD2. The germline CDR1 and CDR2 sequences are SGHDN and FVKESK. The V and J ends lost 0 bases and 2 bases, in that order; junction bases with no gene match: 2. CDR3 length: 17 amino acids. The CDR3 nucleotides are TGTGCCAGCAGCCAAGACGGACTAGCGGGGCCCTACAATGAGCAGTTCTTC. Encoded protein: CASSQDGLAGPYNEQFF.

This clonotype was seen a handful of times. The rearrangement links TRBV5-1 to TRBJ1-2; D unresolved. Germline V gives CDR1 SGHRS, CDR2 YFSETQ. The CDR3 is 13 amino acids. The ends were cut back, 5 bases at V and 1 base at J, with 9 bases in the middle. The CDR3 reads CASRGGRNYGYTF. In DNA, the CDR3 is TGCGCCAGCAGAGGAGGCCGTAACTATGGCTACACCTTC.

In its sample, this clonotype was seen many times. J is TRBJ1-2 and V is TRBV5-1; TRBD1 matches at 9 bases. The germline CDR1 and CDR2 sequences are SGHRS and YFSETQ. This CDR3 contains 16 residues. V was clipped by 5 bases and J by 4 bases; unmatched bases: 12. The CDR3 coding sequence is TGCGCCAGCAGACCCGTCTCGGGACAGGGTACCTATGGCTACACCTTC. Encoded protein: CASRPVSGQGTYGYTF. Together with reference TRBV5-1 and TRBJ1-2, the CDR3 gives the full variable domain: KAGVTQTPRYLIKTRGQQVTLSCSPISGHRSVSWYQQTPGQGLQFLFEYFSETQRNKGNFPGRFSGRQFSNSRSEMNVSTLELGDSALYLCASRPVSGQGTYGYTFGSGTRLTVV.

The table lists this clonotype with many counts. The chain combines TRBV5-6 with TRBJ2-7; 7 bases match TRBD1. Germline V gene lookup returns CDR1 SGHDT and CDR2 YYEEEE. CDR3 length: 14 amino acids. V lost 6 bases, J lost 3 bases, and 9 bases stayed unmatched. The CDR3 nucleotides are TGTGCCAGCACCTTACCGGGACAGAGCTACGAGCAGTACTTC. Translated, it gives CASTLPGQSYEQYF.

The V and J genes are TRBV12-3 or TRBV12-4 and TRBJ2-3, with D maybe TRBD2 (6 bases). Between the trimmed V and J ends, which lost 8 bases and 4 bases, there was a span of 10 bases. The CDR3 totals 12 residues. The CDR3 reads CASGGIADTQYF. The CDR3 nucleotides read TGTGCCAGCGGGGGGATAGCAGATACGCAGTATTTT.

Concerning this clonotype: A read error may explain this, as a much larger clone is one base away. V and J are TRBV20-1 and TRBJ2-7, with TRBD2 matching over 13 bases. The junction had 12 bases not matched to a gene; V was cut back by 6 bases and J by 7 bases. CDR1 is DFQATT and CDR2 is SNEGSKA in the germline V gene (reference sequence). CDR3 size: 15 residues. CDR3 sequence reads: CSALGLAGDPNEQYF. The CDR3 nucleotides read TGCAGTGCCCTTGGACTAGCGGGAGATCCCAATGAGCAGTACTTC.

Ten or more counts support this clonotype. The rearrangement uses TRBV3-1 and TRBJ2-7; 7 positions match TRBD1. Germline trimming cut 3 bases from V and 6 bases from J; bases unmatched to any gene: 14. This CDR3 contains 16 residues. The V gene's germline CDR1 is LGHDT and CDR2 YNNKEL (reference sequence). The CDR3 here is CASSHPLSTGSGEQYF. The CDR3 coding sequence is TGTGCCAGCAGCCATCCCCTCTCGACAGGGTCTGGCGAGCAGTACTTC.

The rearrangement links TRBV11-2 to TRBJ2-1, with 11 bases fitting TRBD2. CDR1 is SGHAT and CDR2 is FQNNGV in the germline V gene. The CDR3 covers 16 residues. Trimming took 2 bases from V and 3 from J; bases not matched to a gene: 3. The CDR3 coding sequence is TGTGCCAGCAGCTTAACTAGCGGGAGTTACTACAATGAGCAGTTCTTC. Translating gives CASSLTSGSYYNEQFF.

This clonotype showed up many times. V and J are TRBV19 and TRBJ1-1; no clear D gene. Per germline, CDR1 LNHDA and CDR2 SQIVND (reference sequence). This CDR3 is 15 amino acids long. With 5 bases removed from V and 1 base from J, the gap between germline ends came to 14 bases. The CDR3 sequence is CASSLRGGSNTEAFF. DNA of the CDR3: TGTGCCAGTAGTCTAAGAGGCGGCTCGAACACTGAAGCTTTCTTT.

This clonotype showed up many times. The gene calls are TRBV28 and TRBJ2-7, with TRBD2 matching over 10 bases. CDR3 length equals 15 residues. Germline CDR1 MDHEN, CDR2 SYDVKM. The junction had 8 bases not matched to a gene; V was cut back by 5 bases and J by 4 bases. The CDR3 here is CASSVSGGLPYEQYV. CDR3 sequence (DNA): TGTGCCAGCAGTGTTAGCGGGGGGCTTCCTTACGAGCAGTACGTC.

This clonotype was counted ten times or more. V is TRBV12-3 or TRBV12-4 and J is TRBJ2-7, with a weak D call TRBD2 (6 bases). V dropped 6 bases and J dropped 5 bases, with 20 bases sitting between them. The CDR3 covers 15 residues. CDR3 sequence reads: CASSFLEGGPNEQYF. CDR3 bases: TGTGCCAGCAGCTTCTTAGAAGGAGGGCCCAACGAGCAGTACTTC.

This clonotype was recorded at least ten times. The rearrangement uses TRBV6-1 and TRBJ2-1, with 9 nucleotides matching TRBD1. V lost 4 bases, J lost 3 bases, and 4 bases stayed unmatched. CDR3 length: 15 amino acids. CDR1 and CDR2 from the germline V gene are MNHNS and SASEGT. In DNA, the CDR3 is TGTGCCAGCAGTGCCGGGACAGGGAGCTACAATGAGCAGTTCTTC. Translated, it gives CASSAGTGSYNEQFF.

This clonotype was seen repeatedly, ten times or more. The rearrangement links TRBV19 to TRBJ1-2; no clear D. The CDR3 is 12 residues long. CDR1 is LNHDA and CDR2 is SQIVND in the germline V gene (reference sequence). Trimming stripped 4 bases from V and 3 bases from J, with 6 bases between. CDR3 loop: CASSNRDYGYTF. The CDR3 nucleotides read TGTGCCAGTAGTAATCGAGACTATGGCTACACCTTC.

The chain joins TRBV11-1 to TRBJ2-5, with 10 bases matching TRBD1. J lost 5 bases, V lost 5 bases, and 11 bases had no gene match. Germline CDR1 SGHAT, CDR2 FQDESV (reference sequence). This CDR3 has 16 amino acids. CDR3 in amino acids: CASSVRDRGGWETQYF. In nucleotides, the CDR3 is TGTGCCAGCAGCGTCCGGGACAGGGGTGGTTGGGAGACCCAGTACTTC.

This clonotype was seen repeatedly, ten times or more. The chain joins TRBV9 to TRBJ2-2, with D unclear. CDR3 size: 16 residues. With 2 bases removed from V and 2 bases from J, the gap between germline ends came to 13 bases. Germline CDR1 is SGDLS and CDR2 is YYNGEE. The CDR3, as DNA: TGTGCCAGCAGCGTTGTAGTACAACCAAACACCGGGGAGCTGTTTTTT. Translation gives CASSVVVQPNTGELFF.

Only a few counts were recorded for this clonotype. The chain is built from TRBV29-1 and TRBJ2-1; possible D gene TRBD2, 6 bases. The V end was cut by 3 bases, the J end by 11 bases, with 17 bases between. The CDR3 loop spans 13 amino acids. Germline values: CDR1 SQVTM, CDR2 ANQGSEA. This CDR3 is CSVERDSGIKQFF. The CDR3 coding sequence is TGCAGCGTTGAGAGGGATAGCGGCATTAAGCAGTTCTTC.

This clonotype was counted many times. The rearrangement uses TRBV15 and TRBJ1-5, with TRBD1 matching over 8 bases. This CDR3 spans 17 amino acids. CDR1 LNHNV and CDR2 YYDKDF come from the germline V gene (reference sequence). V shed 0 bases and J 0 bases; nucleotides not matched to a gene: 4. The CDR3 reads CATSRDTGGHSNQPQHF. In DNA form, the CDR3 reads TGTGCCACCAGCAGAGATACAGGGGGTCATAGCAATCAGCCCCAGCATTTT.

Ten or more counts support this clonotype. The chain couples TRBV29-1 to TRBJ1-4, with a possible D match to TRBD1 (6 bases). The CDR3 covers 15 residues. Looked up from germline, CDR1 is SQVTM and CDR2 is ANQGSEA. Trimming removed 6 bases from V and 3 bases from J, with 17 bases in between. This chain's CDR3 is CSVQHTGSPNEKLFF. CDR3 DNA sequence: TGCAGCGTCCAACACACAGGGTCACCTAATGAAAAACTGTTTTTT.

About this clonotype: This could be a read error, since a much larger clone is one nucleotide away. CDR3 sequence: CASSLTGAPDTQYF. The CDR3, as DNA: TGTGCCAGCAGCTTGACGGGAGCACCAGATACGCAGTATTTT. This chain connects TRBV7-3 to TRBJ2-3; D perhaps matches TRBD2 (6 bases). The V end was cut by 3 bases, the J end by 4 bases, with 11 bases between. Germline lookup yields CDR1 SGHTA and CDR2 FQGTGA. The CDR3 spans 14 residues.

This clonotype has ten or more counts. The rearrangement uses TRBV24-1 and TRBJ1-2; the match to TRBD1 covers 9 bases. There are 15 residues in the CDR3. From germline, CDR1 is KGHDR and CDR2 SFDVKD. V shed 3 bases, J shed 6 bases, and the junction held 7 bases outside the gene matches. Here the CDR3 reads CATSDRRDREHGYTF. The CDR3 DNA reads TGTGCCACCAGTGATCGTCGGGACAGGGAGCATGGCTACACCTTC.

This clonotype has at least ten counts. This rearrangement joins TRBV30 to TRBJ1-2, with unresolved D. Germline CDR1 is GTSNPN and CDR2 is SVGIG (reference sequence). V was pared by 3 bases and J by 6 bases, with 8 bases between. This CDR3 spans 11 amino acids. The CDR3 protein is CAWSPADGYTF. DNA of the CDR3: TGTGCCTGGAGCCCAGCCGATGGCTACACCTTC.

J is TRBJ2-2 and V is TRBV3-1, with D possibly called TRBD1 or TRBD2 (7 bases each). The CDR3 covers 16 residues. CDR1 and CDR2 from the germline V gene are LGHDT and YNNKEL (reference sequence). Trimming removed 4 bases from V and 6 bases from J, with 18 bases in between. CDR3 protein: CASSPGGQFRAGELFF. CDR3 DNA: TGTGCCAGCAGCCCGGGGGGACAGTTTAGGGCCGGGGAGCTGTTTTTT.

This clonotype came up many times. V usage is TRBV7-9 and J usage is TRBJ1-5, with a possible D match to TRBD1 (5 bases). The CDR3 covers 14 residues. Germline lookup yields CDR1 SEHNR and CDR2 FQNEAQ (reference sequence). With 1 base removed from V and 3 bases from J, the gap between germline ends came to 7 bases. CDR3 coding DNA: TGTGCCAGCAGCTTAGGAGGGGCCAATCAGCCCCAGCATTTT. Translation: CASSLGGANQPQHF.

The V gene is TRBV7-3, the J gene TRBJ1-2, with TRBD1 matching 7 bases. J was trimmed by 6 bases and V by 1 base; bases with no gene match: 8. The germline CDR1 and CDR2 sequences are SGHTA and FQGTGA. CDR3 size: 15 residues. CDR3 in DNA: TGTGCCAGCAGCTTAATCCGCAGGGGGGGCGATGGCTACACCTTC. This gives the protein CASSLIRRGGDGYTF.

This clonotype was found a few times. This chain links TRBV2 with TRBJ1-5; 7 bases are a match to TRBD1. This CDR3 is built from 14 residues. Germline loops: CDR1 SNHLY, CDR2 FYNNEI. J gave up 6 bases and V 7 bases, and 9 bases lay outside the gene matches. The CDR3 spells CASTLQGQGQPQHF. DNA for the CDR3: TGTGCCAGCACCCTACAGGGGCAGGGTCAGCCCCAGCATTTT.

The rearrangement joins TRBV18 to TRBJ2-3, with TRBD2 matching 11 bases. CDR1 and CDR2 from the germline V gene are KGHSH and LQKENI. The trim removed 5 bases at V and 1 base at J, leaving 5 bases unmatched. The CDR3 runs to 16 residues. The chain's CDR3 is CASSSTTSGGTDTQYF. CDR3 DNA: TGTGCCAGCTCATCCACGACTAGCGGGGGCACAGATACGCAGTATTTT.

At least ten counts were recorded for this clonotype. The rearrangement uses TRBV30 and TRBJ1-2; TRBD1 aligns across 11 bases. Germline CDR1 GTSNPN, CDR2 SVGIG (reference sequence). J gave up 5 bases and V 4 bases, and 9 bases lay outside the gene matches. The CDR3 consists of 15 residues. The chain's CDR3 is CAWTMDRGLVYGYTF. CDR3 coding DNA: TGTGCCTGGACTATGGACAGGGGGCTCGTGTATGGCTACACCTTC.